Described below is a single T cell receptor (beta chain) sequence and its context. Its antigen is unknown. Each TCR library used roughly 490 ng of total RNA and a linear amplification protocol. Per the original data handling: Some 77,000 TCR alpha transcripts were sequenced from about five healthy donors. TCRdb re-analysed the reads in MiXCR, keeping a single row per CDR3 protein. TCRdb, not the original authors, processed these V and J calls. The sample gives about 180,000 distinct CDR3 sequences, around 70% of which show up once; 2% to 2.5% is in the top ten. CDR1 is DFQATT, CDR2 SNEGSKA, per germline (reference sequence). Losses at the gene ends were 6 bases for V and 3 bases for J; bases not matched to a gene: 5. There are 13 residues in the CDR3. The data were taken from a study of healthy donors' naive CD4 and CD8 T cells. Findings and limits, study-wide: Positive CDR3 charge linked to CD4+ cells, negative to CD8+ cells. A reported CD4+/CD8+ bias affected most V and J genes in naive cells. The study did not address homeostatic proliferation effects in naive T cells.

This chain uses TRBV20-1 with TRBJ2-5; 9 positions match TRBD2. This TCR derives from a pool of human donors in good health; the sample pools cells from several healthy donors. Sample: naive CD4+ and CD8+ T cells sorted from blood, pooled from several donors. CDR3 DNA: TGCAGTGCCAGGACTAGCGCGAAAGAGACCCAGTACTTC. It encodes CSARTSAKETQYF.